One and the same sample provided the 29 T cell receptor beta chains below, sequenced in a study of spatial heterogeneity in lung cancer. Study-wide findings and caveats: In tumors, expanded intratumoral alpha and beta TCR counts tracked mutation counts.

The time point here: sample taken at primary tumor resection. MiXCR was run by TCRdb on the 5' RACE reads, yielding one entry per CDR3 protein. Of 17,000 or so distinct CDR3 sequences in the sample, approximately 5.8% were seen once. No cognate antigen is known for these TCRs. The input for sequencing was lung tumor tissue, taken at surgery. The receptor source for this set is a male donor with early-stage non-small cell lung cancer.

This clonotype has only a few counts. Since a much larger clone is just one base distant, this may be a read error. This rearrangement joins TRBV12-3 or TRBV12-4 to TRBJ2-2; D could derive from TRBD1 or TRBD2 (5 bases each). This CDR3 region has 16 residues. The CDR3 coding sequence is TGTGCCATCAGTTCCTCCGGGACCACGAACACCGGGGAGCTGTTTTTT. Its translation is CAISSSGTTNTGELFF.

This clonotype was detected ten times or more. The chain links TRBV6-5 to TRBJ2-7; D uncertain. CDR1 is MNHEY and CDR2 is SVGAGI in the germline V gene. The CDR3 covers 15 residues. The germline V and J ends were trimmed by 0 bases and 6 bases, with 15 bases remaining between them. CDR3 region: CASSYSRRVGFEQYF. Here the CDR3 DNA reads TGTGCCAGCAGTTACTCGCGTAGGGTCGGGTTCGAGCAGTACTTC.

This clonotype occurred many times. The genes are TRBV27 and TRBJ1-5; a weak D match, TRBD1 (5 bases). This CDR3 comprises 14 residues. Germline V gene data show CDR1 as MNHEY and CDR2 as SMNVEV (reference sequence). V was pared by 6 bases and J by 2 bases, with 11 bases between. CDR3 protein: CASRLQGGNQPQHF. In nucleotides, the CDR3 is TGTGCCAGCAGACTCCAGGGTGGCAATCAGCCCCAGCATTTT.

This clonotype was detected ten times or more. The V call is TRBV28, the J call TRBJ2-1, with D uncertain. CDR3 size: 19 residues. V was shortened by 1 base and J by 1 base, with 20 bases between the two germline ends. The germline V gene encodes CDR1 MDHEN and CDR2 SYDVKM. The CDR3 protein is CASSLSARLKWDSYNEQFF. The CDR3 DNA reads TGTGCCAGCAGTTTATCCGCCCGATTGAAATGGGATTCCTACAATGAGCAGTTCTTC.

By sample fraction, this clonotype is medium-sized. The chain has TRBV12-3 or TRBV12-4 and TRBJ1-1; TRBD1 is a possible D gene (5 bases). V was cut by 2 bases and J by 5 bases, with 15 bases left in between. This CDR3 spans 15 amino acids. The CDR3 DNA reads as TGTGCCAGCAGTTTATCGAACATGGCAGGGACTGAAGCTTTCTTT. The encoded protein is CASSLSNMAGTEAFF.

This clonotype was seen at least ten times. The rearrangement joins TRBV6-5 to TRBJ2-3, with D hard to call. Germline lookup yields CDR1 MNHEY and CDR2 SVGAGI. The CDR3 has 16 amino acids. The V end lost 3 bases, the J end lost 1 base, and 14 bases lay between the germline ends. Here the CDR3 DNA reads TGTGCCAGCAGTTATTCCCCGCCCGGCGGCACAGATACGCAGTATTTT. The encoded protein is CASSYSPPGGTDTQYF.

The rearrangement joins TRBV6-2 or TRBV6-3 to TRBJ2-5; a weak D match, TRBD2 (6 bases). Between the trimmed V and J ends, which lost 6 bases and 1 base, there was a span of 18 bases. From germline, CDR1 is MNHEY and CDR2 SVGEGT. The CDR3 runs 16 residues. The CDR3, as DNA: TGTGCCAGCAGCCCCCTATATTCTAGCGCCCAAGAGACCCAGTACTTC. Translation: CASSPLYSSAQETQYF.

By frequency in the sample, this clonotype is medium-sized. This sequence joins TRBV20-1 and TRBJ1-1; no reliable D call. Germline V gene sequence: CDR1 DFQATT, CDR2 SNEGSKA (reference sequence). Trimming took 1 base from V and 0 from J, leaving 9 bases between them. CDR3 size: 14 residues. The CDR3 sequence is CSARVKDMNTEAFF. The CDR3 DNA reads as TGCAGTGCTAGAGTTAAAGATATGAACACTGAAGCTTTCTTT.

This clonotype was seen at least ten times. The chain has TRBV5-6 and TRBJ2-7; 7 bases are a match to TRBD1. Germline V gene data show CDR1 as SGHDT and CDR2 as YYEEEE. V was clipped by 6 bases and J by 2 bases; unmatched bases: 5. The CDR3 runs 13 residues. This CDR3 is CASNSQGAYEQYF. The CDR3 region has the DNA TGTGCCAGCAACTCCCAGGGGGCCTACGAGCAGTACTTC.

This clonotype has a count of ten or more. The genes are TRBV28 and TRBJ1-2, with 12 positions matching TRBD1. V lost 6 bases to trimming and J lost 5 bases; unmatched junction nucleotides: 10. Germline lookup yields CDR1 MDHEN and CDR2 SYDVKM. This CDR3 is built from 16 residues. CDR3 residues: CASRISGTGGLYGYTF. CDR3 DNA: TGTGCCAGCAGGATTTCCGGGACAGGGGGCTTATATGGCTACACCTTC.

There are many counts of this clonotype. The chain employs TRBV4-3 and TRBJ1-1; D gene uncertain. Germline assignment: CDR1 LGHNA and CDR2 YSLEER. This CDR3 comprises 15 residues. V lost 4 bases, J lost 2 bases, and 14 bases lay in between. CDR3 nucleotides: TGCGCCAGCAGCCCGTTAAACGAGGGTAACACTGAAGCTTTCTTT. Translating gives CASSPLNEGNTEAFF.

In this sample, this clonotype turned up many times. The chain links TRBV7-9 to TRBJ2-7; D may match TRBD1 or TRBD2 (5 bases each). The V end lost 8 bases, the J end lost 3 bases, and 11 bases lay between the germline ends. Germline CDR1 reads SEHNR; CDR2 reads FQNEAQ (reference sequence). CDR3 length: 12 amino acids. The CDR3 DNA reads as TGTGCCAGCGGGACGGAGAACTACGAGCAGTACTTC. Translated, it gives CASGTENYEQYF.

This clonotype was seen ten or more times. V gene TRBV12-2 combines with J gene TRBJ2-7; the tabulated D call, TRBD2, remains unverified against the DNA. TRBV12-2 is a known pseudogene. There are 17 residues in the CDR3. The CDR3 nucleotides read TGTGCAAGTCGCTTAGATGACGAGCGGGGGTTATCCTACGAGCAGTACTTC. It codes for CASRLDDERGLSYEQYF.

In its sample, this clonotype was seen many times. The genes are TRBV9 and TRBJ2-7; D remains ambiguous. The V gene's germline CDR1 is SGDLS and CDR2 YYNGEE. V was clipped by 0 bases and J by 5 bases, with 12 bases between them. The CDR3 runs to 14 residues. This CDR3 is CASSVVGAADEQYF. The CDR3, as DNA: TGTGCCAGCAGCGTAGTGGGCGCGGCGGACGAGCAGTACTTC.

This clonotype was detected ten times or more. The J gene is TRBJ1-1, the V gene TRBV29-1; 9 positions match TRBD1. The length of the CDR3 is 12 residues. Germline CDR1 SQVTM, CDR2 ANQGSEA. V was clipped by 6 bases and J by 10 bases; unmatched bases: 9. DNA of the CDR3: TGCAGCGTGGAGAGGACAGGGGTTGCAGCTTTCTTT. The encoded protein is CSVERTGVAAFF.

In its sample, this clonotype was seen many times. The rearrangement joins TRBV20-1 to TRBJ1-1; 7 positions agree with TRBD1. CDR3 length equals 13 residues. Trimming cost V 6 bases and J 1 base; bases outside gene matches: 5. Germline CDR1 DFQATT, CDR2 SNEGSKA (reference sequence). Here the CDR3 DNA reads TGCAGTGCCAGTCGACAGGGGAACACTGAAGCTTTCTTT. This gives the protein CSASRQGNTEAFF.

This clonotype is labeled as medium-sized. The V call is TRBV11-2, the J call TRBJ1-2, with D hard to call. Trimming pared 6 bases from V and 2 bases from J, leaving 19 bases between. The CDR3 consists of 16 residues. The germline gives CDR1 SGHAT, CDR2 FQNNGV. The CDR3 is CASSPLSGSLNYGYTF. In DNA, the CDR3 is TGTGCCAGCAGTCCTCTCTCCGGATCCCTCAACTATGGCTACACCTTC. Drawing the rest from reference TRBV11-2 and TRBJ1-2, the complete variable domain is EAGVAQSPRYKIIEKRQSVAFWCNPISGHATLYWYQQILGQGPKLLIQFQNNGVVDDSQLPKDRFSAERLKGVDSTLKIQPAKLEDSAVYLCASSPLSGSLNYGYTFGSGTRLTVV.

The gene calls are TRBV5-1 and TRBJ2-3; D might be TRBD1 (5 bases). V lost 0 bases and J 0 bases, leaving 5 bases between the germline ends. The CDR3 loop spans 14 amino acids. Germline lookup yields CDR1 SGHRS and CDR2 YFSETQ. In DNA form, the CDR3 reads TGCGCCAGCAGCTTGGGGGGCAGCACAGATACGCAGTATTTT. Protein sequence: CASSLGGSTDTQYF.

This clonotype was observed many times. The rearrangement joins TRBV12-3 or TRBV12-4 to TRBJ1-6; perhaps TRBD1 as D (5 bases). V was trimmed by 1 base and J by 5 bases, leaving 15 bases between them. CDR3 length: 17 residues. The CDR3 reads CASSLGATGEHNSPLHF. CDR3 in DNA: TGTGCCAGCAGTTTAGGGGCTACGGGGGAGCATAATTCACCCCTCCACTTT.

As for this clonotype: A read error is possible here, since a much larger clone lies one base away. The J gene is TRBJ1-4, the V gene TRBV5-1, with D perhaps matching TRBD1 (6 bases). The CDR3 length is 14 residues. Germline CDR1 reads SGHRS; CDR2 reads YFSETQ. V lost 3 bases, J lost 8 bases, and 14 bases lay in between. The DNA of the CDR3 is TGCGCCAGCAGCTGGGGACATGGAGAAGAAAAACTGTTTTTT. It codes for CASSWGHGEEKLFF.

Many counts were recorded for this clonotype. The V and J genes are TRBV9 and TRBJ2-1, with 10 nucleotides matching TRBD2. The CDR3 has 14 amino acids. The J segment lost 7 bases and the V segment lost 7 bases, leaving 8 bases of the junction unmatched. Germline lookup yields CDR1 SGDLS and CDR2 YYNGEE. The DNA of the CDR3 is TGTGCCAGCTCATCGGGACTAGCGAGGAATGAGCAGTTCTTC. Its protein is CASSSGLARNEQFF.

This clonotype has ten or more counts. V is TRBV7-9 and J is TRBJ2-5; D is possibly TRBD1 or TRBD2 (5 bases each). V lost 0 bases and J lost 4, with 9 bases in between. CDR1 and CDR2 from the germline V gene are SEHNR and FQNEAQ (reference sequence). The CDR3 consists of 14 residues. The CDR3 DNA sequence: TGTGCCAGCAGCTTAGCGTTGAGGGGAGAGACCCAGTACTTC. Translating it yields CASSLALRGETQYF.

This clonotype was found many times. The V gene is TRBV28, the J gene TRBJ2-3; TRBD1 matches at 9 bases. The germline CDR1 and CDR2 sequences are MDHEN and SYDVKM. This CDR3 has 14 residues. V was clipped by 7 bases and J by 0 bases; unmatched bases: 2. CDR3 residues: CASTGQGSTDTQYF. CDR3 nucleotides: TGTGCCAGCACCGGACAGGGGAGCACAGATACGCAGTATTTT. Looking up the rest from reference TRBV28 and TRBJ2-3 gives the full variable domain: DVKVTQSSRYLVKRTGEKVFLECVQDMDHENMFWYRQDPGLGLRLIYFSYDVKMKEKGDIPEGYSVSREKKERFSLILESASTNQTSMYLCASTGQGSTDTQYFGPGTRLTVL.

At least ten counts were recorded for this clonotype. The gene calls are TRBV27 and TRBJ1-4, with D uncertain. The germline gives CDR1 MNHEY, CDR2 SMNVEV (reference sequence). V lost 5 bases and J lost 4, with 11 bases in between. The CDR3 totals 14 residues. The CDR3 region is CASSRSGINEKLFF. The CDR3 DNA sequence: TGTGCCAGCAGTCGTTCGGGGATTAATGAAAAACTGTTTTTT.

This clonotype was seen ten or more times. The CDR3 loop reads CSVVGGGSYEQYF. CDR3 in DNA: TGCAGCGTTGTCGGGGGTGGAAGCTACGAGCAGTACTTC. V usage is TRBV29-1 and J usage is TRBJ2-7; D is possibly TRBD2 (6 bases). Germline CDR1 reads SQVTM; CDR2 reads ANQGSEA. The CDR3 loop spans 13 amino acids. With 4 bases removed from V and 3 bases from J, the gap between germline ends came to 13 bases.

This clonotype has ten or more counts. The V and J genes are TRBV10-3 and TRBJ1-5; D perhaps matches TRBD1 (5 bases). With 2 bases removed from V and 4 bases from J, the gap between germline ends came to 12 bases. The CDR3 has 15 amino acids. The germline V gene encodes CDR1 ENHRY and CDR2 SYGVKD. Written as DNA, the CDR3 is TGTGCCATCAGTGAGGGGGGAAGGTCTAATCAGCCCCAGCATTTT. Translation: CAISEGGRSNQPQHF.

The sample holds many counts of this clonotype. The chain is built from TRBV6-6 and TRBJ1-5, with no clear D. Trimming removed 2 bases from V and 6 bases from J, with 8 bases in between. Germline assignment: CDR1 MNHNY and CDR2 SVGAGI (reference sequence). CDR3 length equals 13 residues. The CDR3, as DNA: TGTGCCAGCAGTTACCCCGATAGTCAGCCCCAGCATTTT. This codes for CASSYPDSQPQHF.

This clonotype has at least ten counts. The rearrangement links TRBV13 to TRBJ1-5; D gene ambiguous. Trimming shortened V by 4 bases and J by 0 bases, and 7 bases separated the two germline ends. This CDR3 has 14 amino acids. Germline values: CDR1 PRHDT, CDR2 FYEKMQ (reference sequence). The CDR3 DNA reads TGTGCCAGCAGCTCGTCATATAGCAATCAGCCCCAGCATTTT. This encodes CASSSSYSNQPQHF.

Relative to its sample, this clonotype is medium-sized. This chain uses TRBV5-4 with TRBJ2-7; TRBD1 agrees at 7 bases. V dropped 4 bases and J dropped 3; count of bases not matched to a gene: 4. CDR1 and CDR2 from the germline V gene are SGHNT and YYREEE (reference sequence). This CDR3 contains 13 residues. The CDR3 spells CASSLGQDYEQYF. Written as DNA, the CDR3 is TGTGCCAGCAGCCTCGGACAGGACTACGAGCAGTACTTC.